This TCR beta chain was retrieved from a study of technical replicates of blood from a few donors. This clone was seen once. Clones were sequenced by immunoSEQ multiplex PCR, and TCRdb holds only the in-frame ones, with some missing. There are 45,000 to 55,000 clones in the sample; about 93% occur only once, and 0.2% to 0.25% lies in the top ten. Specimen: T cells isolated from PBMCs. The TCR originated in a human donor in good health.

This CDR3 is CASSSWTRDEAFF. The CDR3 nucleotides are TGTGCCAGCAGCTCTTGGACCCGGGATGAAGCTTTCTTT. The genes are TRBV13 and TRBJ1-1; the D is unclear. V was shortened by 4 bases and J by 7 bases, with 13 bases between the two germline ends. Per the germline V gene, CDR1 is PRHDT and CDR2 is FYEKMQ (reference sequence). The CDR3 is 13 amino acids.